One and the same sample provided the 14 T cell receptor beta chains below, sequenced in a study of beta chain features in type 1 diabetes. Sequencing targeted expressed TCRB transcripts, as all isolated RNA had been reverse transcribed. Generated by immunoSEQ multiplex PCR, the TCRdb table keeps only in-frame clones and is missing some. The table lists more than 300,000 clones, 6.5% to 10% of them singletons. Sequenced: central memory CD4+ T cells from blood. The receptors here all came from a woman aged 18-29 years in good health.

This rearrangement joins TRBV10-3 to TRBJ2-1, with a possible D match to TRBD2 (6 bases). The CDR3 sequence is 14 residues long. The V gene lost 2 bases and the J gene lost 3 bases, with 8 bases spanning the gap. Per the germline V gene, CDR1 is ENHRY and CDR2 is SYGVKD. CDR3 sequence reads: CAISETSFYNEQFF. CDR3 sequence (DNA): TGTGCCATCAGTGAGACTAGCTTCTACAATGAGCAGTTCTTC.

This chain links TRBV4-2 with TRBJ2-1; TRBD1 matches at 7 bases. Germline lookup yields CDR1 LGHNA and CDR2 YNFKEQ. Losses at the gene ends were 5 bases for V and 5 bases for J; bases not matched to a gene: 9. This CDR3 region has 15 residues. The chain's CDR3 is CASSSGQAADNEQFF. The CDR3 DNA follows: TGTGCCAGCAGCAGTGGACAGGCCGCCGACAATGAGCAGTTCTTC.

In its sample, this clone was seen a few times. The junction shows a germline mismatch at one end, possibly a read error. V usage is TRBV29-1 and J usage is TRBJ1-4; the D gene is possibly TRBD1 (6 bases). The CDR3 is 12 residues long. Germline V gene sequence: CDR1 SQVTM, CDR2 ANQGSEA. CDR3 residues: CSVRQGPLSEIF. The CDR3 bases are TGCAGCGTTCGGCAGGGGCCTTTATCCGAGATTTTT. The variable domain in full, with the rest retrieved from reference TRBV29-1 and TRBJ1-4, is SAVISQKPSRDICQRGTSLTIQCQVDSQVTMMFWYRQQPGQSLTLIATANQGSEATYESGFVIDKFPISRPNLTFSTLTVSNMSPEDSSIYLCSVRQGPLSEIFGSGTQLSVL.

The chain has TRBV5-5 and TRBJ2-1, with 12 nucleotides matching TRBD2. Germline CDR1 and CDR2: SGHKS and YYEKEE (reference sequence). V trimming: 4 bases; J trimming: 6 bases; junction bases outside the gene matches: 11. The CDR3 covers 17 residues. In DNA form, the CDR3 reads TGTGCCAGCAGCCCCATCCCCTCTAGCGGGAGGGCCAATGAGCAGTTCTTC. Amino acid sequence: CASSPIPSSGRANEQFF.

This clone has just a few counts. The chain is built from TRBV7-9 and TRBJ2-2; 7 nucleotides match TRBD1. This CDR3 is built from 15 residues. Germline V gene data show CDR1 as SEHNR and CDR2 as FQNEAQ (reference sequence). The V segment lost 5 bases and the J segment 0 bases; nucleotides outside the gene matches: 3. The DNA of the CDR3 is TGTGCCAGCAGCCTACAGGGGACGAACACCGGGGAGCTGTTTTTT. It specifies CASSLQGTNTGELFF.

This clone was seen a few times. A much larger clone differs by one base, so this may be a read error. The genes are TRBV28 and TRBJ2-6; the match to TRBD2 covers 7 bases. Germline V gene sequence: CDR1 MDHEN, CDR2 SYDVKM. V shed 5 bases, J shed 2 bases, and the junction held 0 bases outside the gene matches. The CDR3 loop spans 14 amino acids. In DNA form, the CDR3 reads TGTGCCAGCAGTGGGGGGGCTGGGGCCAACGTCCTGACTTTC. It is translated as CASSGGAGANVLTF.

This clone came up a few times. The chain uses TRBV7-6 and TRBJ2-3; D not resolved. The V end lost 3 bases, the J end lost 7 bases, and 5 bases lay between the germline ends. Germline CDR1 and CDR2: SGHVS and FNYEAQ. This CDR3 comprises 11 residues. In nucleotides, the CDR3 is TGTGCCAGCAGCTTTCGAAATACGCAGTATTTT. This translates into CASSFRNTQYF.

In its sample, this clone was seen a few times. CDR3: CASSQNRGETQYF. The CDR3 nucleotides are TGCGCCAGCAGCCAAAACAGGGGGGAGACCCAGTACTTC. The V and J genes are TRBV4-3 and TRBJ2-5, with 8 bases fitting TRBD1. Germline V gene data show CDR1 as LGHNA and CDR2 as YSLEER. The CDR3 is 13 residues long. Trimming at V came to 2 bases and at J to 5 bases, leaving 1 base not matched to a gene.

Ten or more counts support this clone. The CDR3 DNA sequence: TGTGCCAGCTCGGACTACCTCGACAATGAGCAGTTCTTC. Protein sequence: CASSDYLDNEQFF. V usage is TRBV7-2 and J usage is TRBJ2-1; D is perhaps TRBD2 (6 bases). Germline V gene data show CDR1 as SGHTA and CDR2 as FQGNSA. The CDR3 totals 13 residues. Trimming shortened V by 8 bases and J by 5 bases, and 13 bases separated the two germline ends.

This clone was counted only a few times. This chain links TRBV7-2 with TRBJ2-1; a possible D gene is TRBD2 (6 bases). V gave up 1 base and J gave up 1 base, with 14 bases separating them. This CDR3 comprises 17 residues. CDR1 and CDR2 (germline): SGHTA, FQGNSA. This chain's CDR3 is CASSLDVWDSSYNEQFF. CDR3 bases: TGTGCCAGCAGCTTAGATGTGTGGGACTCATCCTACAATGAGCAGTTCTTC.

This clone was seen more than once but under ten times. CDR3 DNA sequence: TGTGCCAGCAGTTTACCCCGCCGTCCGACTCCAAAACAGCAACAAGAGACCCAGTACTTC. Amino acids: CASSLPRRPTPKQQQETQYF. The gene calls are TRBV28 and TRBJ2-5; D uncertain. Germline V gene lookup returns CDR1 MDHEN and CDR2 SYDVKM. V was pared by 2 bases and J by 2 bases, with 27 bases between. This CDR3 region has 20 residues.

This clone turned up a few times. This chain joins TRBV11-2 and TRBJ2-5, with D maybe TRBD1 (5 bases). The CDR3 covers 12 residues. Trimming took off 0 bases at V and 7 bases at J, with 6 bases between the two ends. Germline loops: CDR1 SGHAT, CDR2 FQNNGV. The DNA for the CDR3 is TGTGCCAGCAGCTTAGATCAGGGGACCCAGTACTTC. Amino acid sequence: CASSLDQGTQYF.

CDR3 region: CAISDRSNQPQHF. CDR3 sequence (DNA): TGTGCCATCAGTGACAGGAGCAATCAGCCCCAGCATTTT. The rearrangement uses TRBV10-3 and TRBJ1-5; D gene uncertain. The V and J ends lost 3 bases and 1 base respectively, with 4 bases between them. Germline assignment: CDR1 ENHRY and CDR2 SYGVKD. CDR3 size: 13 residues.

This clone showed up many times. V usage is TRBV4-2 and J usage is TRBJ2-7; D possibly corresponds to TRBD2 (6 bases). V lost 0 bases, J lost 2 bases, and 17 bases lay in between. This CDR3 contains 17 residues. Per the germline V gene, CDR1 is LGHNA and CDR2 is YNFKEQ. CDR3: CASSQESLAGSPYEQYF. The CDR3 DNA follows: TGTGCCAGCAGCCAAGAAAGCTTGGCCGGGAGCCCCTACGAGCAGTACTTC.